Below are 27 T cell receptor beta chains sequenced from a single sample in a study of control samples from healthy donors and cancer patients. The assay was immunoSEQ multiplex PCR, and TCRdb's table has in-frame clones only and misses some. The table shows 90,000 to 100,000 clones, with approximately 80% occurring only once. The sample consisted of blood. The receptors here all came from a woman in her 30s in good health.

The chain recombines TRBV7-8 with TRBJ2-3, with 7 bases aligning to TRBD1. This CDR3 has 17 residues. Germline assignment: CDR1 SGHVS and CDR2 FQNEAQ. With 4 bases clipped from V and 4 bases from J, the junction kept 14 bases outside the gene matches. CDR3 loop: CASSSAINRGLPDTQYF. CDR3 DNA sequence: TGTGCCAGCAGCTCCGCCATCAACAGGGGTTTGCCAGATACGCAGTATTTT.

This clone was detected only a few times. This rearrangement joins TRBV5-5 to TRBJ1-5; 10 bases map to TRBD1. The CDR3 runs 16 residues. Trimming took 0 bases from V and 1 from J; bases not matched to a gene: 1. CDR1 and CDR2 (germline): SGHKS, YYEKEE (reference sequence). The CDR3 is CASSLGQGASNQPQHF. The CDR3, as DNA: TGTGCCAGCAGCTTGGGACAGGGGGCGAGCAATCAGCCCCAGCATTTT.

This clone was recorded a few times. The rearrangement joins TRBV19 to TRBJ1-5; D is uncertain. V gave up 1 base and J gave up 6 bases, with 13 bases separating them. CDR3 length: 15 amino acids. Germline-derived CDR1 and CDR2 are LNHDA and SQIVND (reference sequence). CDR3 sequence reads: CASSIGGQTGQPQHF. The CDR3 DNA sequence: TGTGCCAGTAGTATAGGCGGGCAGACGGGTCAGCCCCAGCATTTT.

The chain has TRBV13 and TRBJ2-7; TRBD2 might be the D (5 bases). The V end was cut by 5 bases, the J end by 1 base, with 18 bases between. The CDR3 has 16 residues. Germline CDR1 and CDR2: PRHDT and FYEKMQ (reference sequence). The CDR3 sequence is CASSLASREGSYEQYF. The CDR3 DNA is TGTGCCAGCAGCCTAGCATCGCGCGAGGGTTCCTACGAGCAGTACTTC.

The rearrangement links TRBV9 to TRBJ2-1; D uncertain. The CDR3 length is 13 residues. Germline CDR1 SGDLS, CDR2 YYNGEE. Deletions cut 3 bases from V and 2 bases from J, with 6 bases between. The CDR3 reads CASSARAYNEQFF. The CDR3 DNA follows: TGTGCCAGCAGCGCCCGGGCCTACAATGAGCAGTTCTTC.

The rearrangement joins TRBV7-9 to TRBJ2-2; no firm D call. V dropped 5 bases and J dropped 2 bases, with 9 bases sitting between them. The CDR3 length is 14 residues. Germline CDR1 is SEHNR and CDR2 is FQNEAQ (reference sequence). As DNA, the CDR3 is TGTGCCAGCAGCCAAACGGGTAACACCGGGGAGCTGTTTTTT. Encoded protein: CASSQTGNTGELFF. Combining the CDR3 with reference TRBV7-9 and TRBJ2-2 gives the whole variable domain DTGVSQNPRHKITKRGQNVTFRCDPISEHNRLYWYRQTLGQGPEFLTYFQNEAQLEKSRLLSDRFSAERPKGSFSTLEIQRTEQGDSAMYLCASSQTGNTGELFFGEGSRLTVL.

The rearrangement links TRBV30 to TRBJ2-3, with TRBD2 identical over 7 bases. CDR1 GTSNPN and CDR2 SVGIG come from the germline V gene (reference sequence). V gave up 7 bases and J gave up 3 bases; unmatched junction bases: 13. The CDR3 loop spans 15 amino acids. For the CDR3, the DNA is TGTGCCTTAACTCCAAAGGCGGGGGTTACAGATACGCAGTATTTT. Translated: CALTPKAGVTDTQYF.

This clone has a single count. The CDR3 reads CASSLYGLPGGGINYGYTF. CDR3 DNA sequence: TGTGCCAGCAGCTTGTATGGGCTCCCGGGGGGGGGTATTAACTATGGCTACACCTTC. The V and J genes are TRBV5-4 and TRBJ1-2, with a tentative D call TRBD1 (5 bases). V was trimmed by 1 base and J by 1 base, leaving 23 bases between them. Per the germline V gene, CDR1 is SGHNT and CDR2 is YYREEE (reference sequence). The length of the CDR3 is 19 residues.

The V call is TRBV19, the J call TRBJ1-1; possibly TRBD1 for D (5 bases). This CDR3 has 13 residues. CDR1 is LNHDA, CDR2 SQIVND, per germline (reference sequence). V dropped 5 bases and J dropped 2 bases, with 9 bases sitting between them. CDR3 loop: CASSSGLNTEAFF. For the CDR3, the DNA is TGTGCCAGTAGTTCGGGACTAAACACTGAAGCTTTCTTT.

As DNA, the CDR3 is TGTGCCAGCAGTTACTATCGGGGGGGGCATTACGAGCAGTACTTC. It is translated as CASSYYRGGHYEQYF. This rearrangement joins TRBV6-5 to TRBJ2-7; 8 nucleotides match TRBD2. The V gene end was trimmed by 1 base and the J gene end by 4 bases; junction bases not matched to a gene: 6. The CDR3 spans 15 residues. CDR1 is MNHEY and CDR2 is SVGAGI in the germline V gene.

V gene TRBV5-5 combines with J gene TRBJ2-7; weak D call: TRBD1 (6 bases). Germline V CDR1 and CDR2: SGHKS, YYEKEE (reference sequence). The CDR3 totals 15 residues. Between the trimmed V and J ends, which lost 10 bases and 2 bases, there was a span of 22 bases. CDR3 region: CAGSENPGTTYEQYF. CDR3 DNA: TGTGCCGGCTCGGAAAACCCCGGGACAACCTACGAGCAGTACTTC.

The chain links TRBV10-3 to TRBJ1-2; TRBD1 agrees at 7 bases. CDR3 length equals 14 residues. J gave up 6 bases and V 3 bases, and 7 bases lay outside the gene matches. Germline CDR1 is ENHRY and CDR2 is SYGVKD. CDR3 sequence reads: CAISDVTGAHGYTF. The CDR3 nucleotides are TGTGCCATCAGTGACGTAACAGGGGCCCATGGCTACACCTTC.

This chain uses TRBV4-2 with TRBJ1-2; D not resolved. The germline V gene has CDR1 LGHNA and CDR2 YNFKEQ. The CDR3 contains 16 residues. The V end lost 4 bases, the J end lost 4 bases, and 19 bases lay between the germline ends. The CDR3 bases are TGTGCCAGCAGCCCCCACTCCGGGCCATCGAGCTATGGCTACACCTTC. Translation gives CASSPHSGPSSYGYTF.

The chain employs TRBV12-5 and TRBJ2-7; 7 bases fit TRBD2. CDR3 size: 16 residues. The V gene's germline CDR1 is LGHNT and CDR2 FRNRAP. The V and J ends lost 6 bases and 3 bases, in that order; junction bases with no gene match: 14. The DNA for the CDR3 is TGTGCTAGTGGACCGTCATCCGGGCTAGCGGTCTACGAGCAGTACTTC. Encoded protein: CASGPSSGLAVYEQYF.

The V call is TRBV6-1, the J call TRBJ1-2; D is uncertain. The CDR3 spans 12 residues. From germline, CDR1 is MNHNS and CDR2 SASEGT. V was shortened by 3 bases and J by 3 bases, with 5 bases between the two germline ends. CDR3 in DNA: TGTGCCAGCAGTGAGACGGACTATGGCTACACCTTC. The encoded protein is CASSETDYGYTF.

The chain employs TRBV18 and TRBJ2-1, with 10 bases matching TRBD1. With 4 bases clipped from V and 8 bases from J, the junction kept 5 bases outside the gene matches. The CDR3 extends over 14 amino acids. CDR1 and CDR2 (germline): KGHSH, LQKENI. CDR3 loop: CASSQGTGDDEQFF. The CDR3 coding sequence is TGTGCCAGCTCACAAGGGACAGGGGATGATGAGCAGTTCTTC.

The rearrangement links TRBV29-1 to TRBJ1-6, with a weak D call TRBD1 (6 bases). V was pared by 7 bases and J by 5 bases, with 12 bases between. Germline V gene sequence: CDR1 SQVTM, CDR2 ANQGSEA. The CDR3 contains 13 residues. CDR3 DNA sequence: TGCAGCGCCCTACAGGGAGATAATTCACCCCTCCACTTT. Protein product: CSALQGDNSPLHF.

V usage is TRBV5-5 and J usage is TRBJ1-2, with D tentatively TRBD1 (6 bases). The germline gives CDR1 SGHKS, CDR2 YYEKEE (reference sequence). V lost 2 bases, J lost 4 bases, and 27 bases lay in between. The CDR3 extends over 19 amino acids. The CDR3 here is CASSFLPEGGGMQGYGYTF. The CDR3 DNA reads as TGTGCCAGCAGCTTCCTCCCTGAGGGGGGGGGAATGCAAGGCTATGGCTACACCTTC.

The chain joins TRBV5-1 to TRBJ1-2, with TRBD1 as a possible D gene (5 bases). Trimming removed 3 bases from V and 10 bases from J, with 19 bases in between. The CDR3 covers 14 residues. Germline V gives CDR1 SGHRS, CDR2 YFSETQ. Here the CDR3 reads CASSSSGKIEDYTF. CDR3 nucleotides: TGCGCCAGCAGCTCGTCAGGGAAAATAGAGGACTACACCTTC.

The chain links TRBV5-5 to TRBJ1-1; perhaps TRBD1 as D (6 bases). V shed 3 bases and J shed 4 bases, with 16 bases lying between them. Germline V lookup: CDR1 SGHKS, CDR2 YYEKEE (reference sequence). The CDR3 is 15 amino acids. The CDR3, as DNA: TGTGCCAGCAGCTCCCGGGCCCAGGGGACCACTGAAGCTTTCTTT. Translating it yields CASSSRAQGTTEAFF.

This clone was counted only a few times. The CDR3 sequence is CSVMVAKNIQYF. Here the CDR3 DNA reads TGCAGCGTTATGGTAGCCAAAAACATTCAGTACTTC. The V gene is TRBV29-1, the J gene TRBJ2-4; no definite D call. Germline V gene lookup returns CDR1 SQVTM and CDR2 ANQGSEA. The CDR3 extends over 12 amino acids. V was cut by 5 bases and J by 0 bases, with 5 bases left in between.

The chain is built from TRBV4-2 and TRBJ2-1; 7 positions match TRBD2. The germline V gene encodes CDR1 LGHNA and CDR2 YNFKEQ. The CDR3 length is 17 residues. Trimming cost V 2 bases and J 0 bases; bases outside gene matches: 7. The CDR3 here is CASSQTGLADSYNEQFF. CDR3 nucleotide sequence: TGTGCCAGCAGCCAAACGGGGCTAGCGGACTCCTACAATGAGCAGTTCTTC.

V and J are TRBV7-2 and TRBJ1-2, with D tentatively TRBD1 (5 bases). V lost 1 base to trimming and J lost 4 bases, with 16 bases between them. Germline CDR1 reads SGHTA; CDR2 reads FQGNSA. CDR3 size: 16 residues. The CDR3 loop is CASSLGPAEGIYGYTF. DNA of the CDR3: TGTGCCAGCAGCTTAGGGCCCGCAGAGGGGATCTATGGCTACACCTTC.

The count of this clone is one. The chain carries TRBV2 and TRBJ1-2; TRBD1 matches 9 bases. Losses at the gene ends were 8 bases for V and 4 bases for J; bases not matched to a gene: 11. The CDR3 is 15 residues long. The germline V gene encodes CDR1 SNHLY and CDR2 FYNNEI. The CDR3 loop is CASLGTGISSYGYTF. The CDR3 DNA reads TGTGCCAGCCTCGGGACAGGGATCAGTAGCTATGGCTACACCTTC.

V is TRBV7-2 and J is TRBJ1-4; D ambiguous. Germline assignment: CDR1 SGHTA and CDR2 FQGNSA. The CDR3 spans 16 residues. Trimming left V 5 bases short and J 5 bases short, with 18 bases between. CDR3 sequence reads: CASSTRRPGSNEKLFF. For the CDR3, the DNA is TGTGCCAGCAGCACACGACGACCGGGAAGCAATGAAAAACTGTTTTTT. Full variable domain (remainder filled in from reference TRBV7-2 and TRBJ1-4): GAGVSQSPSNKVTEKGKDVELRCDPISGHTALYWYRQSLGQGLEFLIYFQGNSAPDKSGLPSDRFSAERTGGSVSTLTIQRTQQEDSAVYLCASSTRRPGSNEKLFFGSGTQLSVL.

The V gene is TRBV21-1, the J gene TRBJ1-1; TRBD1, the table's D call, lacks a check against the DNA. TRBV21-1 corresponds to a pseudogene. CDR3 length: 15 amino acids. CDR3 sequence (DNA): TGTGCCAGCAGCGAACGAACAGGGCGGAATACTGAAGCTTTCTTT. This gives the protein CASSERTGRNTEAFF.

The chain carries TRBV19 and TRBJ2-7; D remains unclear. Trimming pared 5 bases from V and 2 bases from J, leaving 10 bases between. Germline V gives CDR1 LNHDA, CDR2 SQIVND (reference sequence). The CDR3 has 13 residues. The CDR3 loop reads CASSLGRPYEQYF. CDR3 nucleotide sequence: TGTGCCAGTAGTCTGGGCAGGCCCTACGAGCAGTACTTC. The entire variable domain, with the rest obtained from reference TRBV19 and TRBJ2-7, is as follows: DGGITQSPKYLFRKEGQNVTLSCEQNLNHDAMYWYRQDPGQGLRLIYYSQIVNDFQKGDIAEGYSVSREKKESFPLTVTSAQKNPTAFYLCASSLGRPYEQYFGPGTRLTVT.